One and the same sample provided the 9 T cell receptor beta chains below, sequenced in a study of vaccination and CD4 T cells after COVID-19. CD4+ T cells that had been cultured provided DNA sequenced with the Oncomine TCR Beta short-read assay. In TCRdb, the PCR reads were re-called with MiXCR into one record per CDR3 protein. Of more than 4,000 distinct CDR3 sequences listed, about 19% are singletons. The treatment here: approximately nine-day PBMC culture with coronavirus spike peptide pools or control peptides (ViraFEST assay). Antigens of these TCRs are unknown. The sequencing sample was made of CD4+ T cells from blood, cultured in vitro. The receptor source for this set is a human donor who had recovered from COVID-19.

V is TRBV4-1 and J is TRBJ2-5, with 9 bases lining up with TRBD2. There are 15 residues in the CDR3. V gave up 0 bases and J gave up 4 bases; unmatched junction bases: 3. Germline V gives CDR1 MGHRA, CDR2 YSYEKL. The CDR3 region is CASSQDASGVETQYF. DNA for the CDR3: TGCGCCAGCAGCCAAGATGCTAGCGGGGTAGAGACCCAGTACTTC.

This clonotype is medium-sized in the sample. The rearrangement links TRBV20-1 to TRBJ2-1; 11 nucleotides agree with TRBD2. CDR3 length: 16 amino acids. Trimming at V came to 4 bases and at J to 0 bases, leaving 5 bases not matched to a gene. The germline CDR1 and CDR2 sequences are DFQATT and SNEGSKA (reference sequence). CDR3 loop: CSATRLAGSSYNEQFF. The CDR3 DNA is TGCAGTGCTACCCGACTAGCGGGGAGCTCCTACAATGAGCAGTTCTTC.

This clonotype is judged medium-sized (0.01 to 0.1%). The CDR3 coding sequence is TGTGCCAGCAGCGCTACTAGCACAGATACGCAGTATTTT. This translates into CASSATSTDTQYF. This rearrangement joins TRBV12-3 or TRBV12-4 to TRBJ2-3; D is unclear. There are 13 residues in the CDR3. V lost 6 bases, J lost 0 bases, and 7 bases lay in between.

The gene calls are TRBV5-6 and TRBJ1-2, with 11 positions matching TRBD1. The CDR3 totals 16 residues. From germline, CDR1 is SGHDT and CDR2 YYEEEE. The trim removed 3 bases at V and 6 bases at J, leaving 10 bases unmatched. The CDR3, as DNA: TGTGCCAGCAGCTATCTCTCCCGGGACAGGGGGGATGGCTACACCTTC. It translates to CASSYLSRDRGDGYTF.

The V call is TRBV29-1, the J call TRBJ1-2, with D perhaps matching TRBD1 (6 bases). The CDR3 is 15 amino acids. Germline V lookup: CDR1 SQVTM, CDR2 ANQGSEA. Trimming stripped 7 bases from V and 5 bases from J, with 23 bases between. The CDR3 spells CSADDGGALGYGYTF. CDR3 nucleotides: TGCAGCGCCGACGACGGGGGGGCACTGGGGTATGGCTACACCTTC.

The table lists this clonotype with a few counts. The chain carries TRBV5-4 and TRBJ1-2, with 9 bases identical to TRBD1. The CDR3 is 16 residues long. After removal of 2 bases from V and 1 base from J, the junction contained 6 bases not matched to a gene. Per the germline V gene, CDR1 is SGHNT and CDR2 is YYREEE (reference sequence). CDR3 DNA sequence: TGTGCCAGCAGCTTCGATCCGGGACAGGGTAACTATGGCTACACCTTC. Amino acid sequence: CASSFDPGQGNYGYTF. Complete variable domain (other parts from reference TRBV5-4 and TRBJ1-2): ETGVTQSPTHLIKTRGQQVTLRCSSQSGHNTVSWYQQALGQGPQFIFQYYREEENGRGNFPPRFSGLQFPNYSSELNVNALELDDSALYLCASSFDPGQGNYGYTFGSGTRLTVV.

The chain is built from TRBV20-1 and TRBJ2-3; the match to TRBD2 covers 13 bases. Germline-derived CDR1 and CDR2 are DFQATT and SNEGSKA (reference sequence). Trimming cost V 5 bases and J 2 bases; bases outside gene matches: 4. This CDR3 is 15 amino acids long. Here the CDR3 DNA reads TGCAGTGCTCTGACTAGCGGGGGGCTCACAGATACGCAGTATTTT. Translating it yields CSALTSGGLTDTQYF.

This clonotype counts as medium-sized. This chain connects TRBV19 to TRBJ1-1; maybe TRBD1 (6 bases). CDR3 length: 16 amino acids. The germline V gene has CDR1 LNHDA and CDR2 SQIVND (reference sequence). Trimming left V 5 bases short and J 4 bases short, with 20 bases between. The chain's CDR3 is CASSARGRGAITEAFF. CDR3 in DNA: TGTGCCAGTAGTGCCCGGGGCCGGGGGGCGATCACTGAAGCTTTCTTT.

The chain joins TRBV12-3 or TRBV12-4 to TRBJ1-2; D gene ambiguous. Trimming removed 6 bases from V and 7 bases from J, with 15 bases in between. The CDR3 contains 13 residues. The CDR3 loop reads CASSPTWLFGYTF. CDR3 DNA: TGTGCCAGCAGCCCGACATGGCTATTTGGCTACACCTTC.